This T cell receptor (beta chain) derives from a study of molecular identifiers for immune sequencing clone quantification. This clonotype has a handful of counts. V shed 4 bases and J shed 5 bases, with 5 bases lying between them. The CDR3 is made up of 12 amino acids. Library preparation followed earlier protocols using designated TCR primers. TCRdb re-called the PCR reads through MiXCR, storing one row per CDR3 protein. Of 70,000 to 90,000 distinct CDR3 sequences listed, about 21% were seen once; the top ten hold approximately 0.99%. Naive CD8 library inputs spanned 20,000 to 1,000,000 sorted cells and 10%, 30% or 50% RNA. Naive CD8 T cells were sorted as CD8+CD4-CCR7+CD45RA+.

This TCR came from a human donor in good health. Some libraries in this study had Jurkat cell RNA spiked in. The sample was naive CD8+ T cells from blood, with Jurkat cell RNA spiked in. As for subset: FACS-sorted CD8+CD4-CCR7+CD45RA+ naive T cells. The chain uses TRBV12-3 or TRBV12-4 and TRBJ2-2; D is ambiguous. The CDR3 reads CASSSRTGELFF. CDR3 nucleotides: TGTGCCAGCAGTTCCAGAACCGGGGAGCTGTTTTTT.